This T cell receptor beta chain was recorded in a study of blood T cell repertoires in COVID-19 (TCRdb year 2020). With regard to the full study: Collaborator samples came from the United States, Italy and Spain and covered acute and convalescent phases of COVID-19. The prospective study material was composed of cDNA or gDNA derived from T cells, B-cell-depleted T cells, or PBMCs. The sample metadata nearly always contained a de-identified subject ID, COVID-19 status, age in years and sex. The dataset comprised deeply sampled blood TCRbeta repertoires from subjects exposed to, actively infected with, or recovered from COVID-19. Where available, HLA class I and class II types were taken from metadata supplied by the sample provider and were not determined by assay-based typing. The samples were drawn from two sources: the first 160 participants of the ongoing ImmuneRACE study, and 1,200 or so subjects contributed by 6 global collaborators. The repertoires were released in a freely available public database intended as a resource for research on the immune response to SARS-CoV-2.

On the study overall, not on this receptor specifically: How much clinical and demographic metadata was included differed by source and by participant, and the metadata was provided uncurated.

Participants in the prospective study were aged about 18 to 95 years, lived in more than 20 United States geographic areas, and enrolled through a virtual design. To assign participants to cohorts, the prospective study relied on clinical history that participants themselves reported in a screening survey and a study questionnaire. Each participant in the prospective study had whole blood, serum and a nasopharyngeal or oropharyngeal swab collected by mobile phlebotomists. Prospective study participants could optionally give additional blood draws and questionnaires over an approximately two-month period. Before DNA extraction, blood samples from the prospective study were shipped at room temperature or frozen. The immunoSEQ Assay, a bias-controlled multiplex PCR, was used to amplify TCRbeta CDR3 regions from genomic DNA. In the original analysis: Within the assay, amplification of reference gene primers was used to estimate how many nucleated cells each sample contained. Sequence reads were collapsed and filtered to measure the absolute abundance of every unique TCRbeta CDR3 rearrangement. For each sample, productive Simpson clonality was calculated as the square root of Simpson's diversity index over productive rearrangements. TCRdb stores this immuneACCESS table with in-frame sequences only. Part of the clones is absent; in the studies checked, under half of the shortfall reflects unresolved V genes, and no reason is known for the rest. D and trimming come from the DNA, and the V and J calls and clone size come from that table. Counted in this sample were under 200,000 clones; 81% of them appeared once. The ten largest clones capture approximately 5.6% of the sample.

Note on this clone: Which antigen it targets is not known. No much larger clone is present one base from it, and per-base qualities are unavailable.

After removal of 5 bases from V and 8 bases from J, the junction retains 5 bases not matched to a gene. According to the germline V gene, CDR1 reads MRHNA and CDR2 reads SNTAGT. Spanning cysteine to phenylalanine, the CDR3 consists of 13 amino acids. Only the CDR3 region is kept as DNA, spanning 39 bases read in frame from base 1. This receptor was obtained from a woman aged 40-49 years with acute COVID-19. The chain joins TRBV6-4 to TRBJ1-4; 7 nucleotides in the junction match TRBD1. The sample comprised PBMCs or T cells enriched from blood (not recorded which). The CDR3 has the sequence CASSRGPGEKLFF. The DNA is TGTGCCAGCAGTAGGGGGCCCGGGGAAAAACTGTTTTTT.